These 2 T cell receptor beta chains originate from one sample sequenced in a study of blood T cell repertoires in COVID-19. Profiling relied on immunoSEQ multiplex PCR, and the TCRdb table lists in-frame clones only, not all of them. This repertoire shows under 250,000 clones, approximately 86% found once; its top ten account for over 5.5%. Sequencing was carried out using peripheral blood. The receptor set was obtained from a woman aged 60-75 years with active or convalescent COVID-19.

V gene TRBV27 combines with J gene TRBJ1-1, with D possibly matching TRBD1 (5 bases). Germline CDR1 reads MNHEY; CDR2 reads SMNVEV (reference sequence). The V gene lost 6 bases and the J gene lost 0 bases, with 11 bases spanning the gap. The CDR3 contains 14 residues. The CDR3 region has the DNA TGTGCCAGCAGGGGGCTACTCCTGAACACTGAAGCTTTCTTT. It specifies CASRGLLLNTEAFF.

The chain uses TRBV5-4 and TRBJ1-5; D possibly corresponds to TRBD1 (6 bases). The V gene lost 0 bases and the J gene lost 0 bases, with 13 bases spanning the gap. Germline CDR1 is SGHNT and CDR2 is YYREEE (reference sequence). There are 17 residues in the CDR3. The CDR3 bases are TGTGCCAGCAGCTTGGTGCGGCAGGGGCATAGCAATCAGCCCCAGCATTTT. Protein sequence: CASSLVRQGHSNQPQHF.